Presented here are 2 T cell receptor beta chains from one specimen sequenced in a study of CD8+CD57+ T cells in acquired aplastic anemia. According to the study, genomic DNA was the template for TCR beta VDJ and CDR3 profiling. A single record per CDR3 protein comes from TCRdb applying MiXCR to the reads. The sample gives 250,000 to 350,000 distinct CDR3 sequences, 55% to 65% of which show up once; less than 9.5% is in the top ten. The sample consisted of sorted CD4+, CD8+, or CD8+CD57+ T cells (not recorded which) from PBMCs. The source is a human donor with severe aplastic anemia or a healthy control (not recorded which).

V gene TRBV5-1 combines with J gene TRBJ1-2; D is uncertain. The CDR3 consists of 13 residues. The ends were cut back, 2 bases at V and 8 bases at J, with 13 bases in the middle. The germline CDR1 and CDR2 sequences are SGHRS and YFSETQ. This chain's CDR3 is CASSLAVSEGYTF. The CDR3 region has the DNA TGCGCCAGCAGCTTAGCCGTTTCGGAGGGCTACACCTTC.

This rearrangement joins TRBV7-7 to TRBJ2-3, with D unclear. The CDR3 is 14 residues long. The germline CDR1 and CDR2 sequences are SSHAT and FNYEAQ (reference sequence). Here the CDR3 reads CARSRQSLWDTQYF. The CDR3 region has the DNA TGTGCTAGAAGCAGGCAGAGTTTGTGGGATACGCAGTATTTT.